These 2 T cell receptor beta chains were all obtained from the same sample, sequenced in a study of shared clonotypes between healthy human individuals. Profiling relied on immunoSEQ multiplex PCR, and the TCRdb table lists in-frame clones only, not all of them. Of roughly 110,000 clones listed, around two thirds were seen once; the top ten hold roughly 24%. Sequences were obtained from memory CD8+ T cells sorted from blood. Described subset: CD45RO+ cells pooled with CCR7-negative TemRA cells. The source is a woman aged 30 to 39 in good health.

The rearrangement links TRBV6-6 to TRBJ1-1; unclear D gene. The CDR3 covers 14 residues. Germline V gene sequence: CDR1 MNHNY, CDR2 SVGAGI (reference sequence). V gave up 0 bases and J gave up 5 bases, with 10 bases separating them. This CDR3 is CASSYSVGETEAFF. CDR3 DNA sequence: TGTGCCAGCAGTTACTCGGTCGGCGAGACTGAAGCTTTCTTT.

This clone was observed many times. The J gene is TRBJ1-2, the V gene TRBV6-5, with TRBD1 matching 8 bases. Germline lookup yields CDR1 MNHEY and CDR2 SVGAGI. The V gene end was trimmed by 7 bases and the J gene end by 4 bases; junction bases not matched to a gene: 8. The CDR3 is made up of 14 amino acids. The chain's CDR3 is CASTSQGGGYGYTF. The CDR3 nucleotides are TGTGCCAGCACCTCACAGGGGGGAGGCTATGGCTACACCTTC.